This TCR beta chain was recorded in a study of blood T cell repertoires in COVID-19. In the study overall: Material from acute and convalescent COVID-19 was sourced from the United States, Italy and Spain. Sample material is recorded as cDNA or gDNA derived from T cells, B-cell-depleted T cells, or PBMCs.

In the original analysis: Estimates of nucleated cell counts were drawn from the amplification of reference gene primers. Here immunoSEQ multiplex PCR was the method, and the copy in TCRdb shows in-frame clones only, minus some. V, J and clone size are taken as reported in that table, and D and trimming were inferred from the DNA itself. The sample has roughly 160,000 clones, around 82% seen once. The CDR3 runs to 12 residues. V was clipped by 10 bases and J by 1 base, with 10 bases between them. V and J are TRBV12-3 or TRBV12-4 and TRBJ1-1; D is unresolved. The sample taken for sequencing was peripheral blood. The clonotype comes from a man aged 70 or older with active or convalescent COVID-19. The CDR3 here is CATSRQNTEAFF. For the CDR3, the DNA is TGTGCCACCTCGAGGCAGAACACTGAAGCTTTCTTT.